This T cell receptor (beta chain) was profiled in a study of regulatory T cells in long-lasting Graves disease. Sequencing libraries for TCR beta were prepared with iRepertoire HTBI primers and Arm-PCR of CDR3 regions. TCRdb redid the calling of the multiplex PCR reads with MiXCR, one entry per CDR3 protein. The sample lists more than 300,000 distinct CDR3 sequences, more than 20% occurring once. This sample's time point: persistent/refractory GD, antithyroid drugs over 5 years with positive TRAb. The authors made the TCR library using RNA they extracted from PBMCs. CDR3 length: 13 residues. CDR1 is SEHNR, CDR2 FQNEAQ, per germline (reference sequence). This clonotype was picked up a small number of times. The junction does not match germline at one end; this may be a read error.

This rearrangement joins TRBV7-9 to TRBJ1-1; D call uncertain. The sample in question was peripheral blood mononuclear cells (PBMCs), obtained when the disease was refractory, from a patient treated with antithyroid drugs. The TCR originated in a woman aged 40 to 50 with Graves disease. The DNA for the CDR3 is TGTGCCAACAGCTTCAGATGGAACACTGAAGCTTTCTTT. It codes for CANSFRWNTEAFF.